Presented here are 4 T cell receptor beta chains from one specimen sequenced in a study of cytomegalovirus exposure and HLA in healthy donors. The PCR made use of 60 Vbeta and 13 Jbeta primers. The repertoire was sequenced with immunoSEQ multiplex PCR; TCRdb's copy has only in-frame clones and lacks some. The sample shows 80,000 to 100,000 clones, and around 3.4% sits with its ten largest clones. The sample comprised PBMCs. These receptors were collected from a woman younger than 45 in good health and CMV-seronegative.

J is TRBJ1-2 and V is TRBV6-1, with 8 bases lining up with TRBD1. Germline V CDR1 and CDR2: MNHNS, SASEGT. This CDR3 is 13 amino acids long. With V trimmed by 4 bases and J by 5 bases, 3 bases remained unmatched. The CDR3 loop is CASSARQGYGYTF. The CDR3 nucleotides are TGTGCCAGCAGTGCCCGACAGGGGTATGGCTACACCTTC.

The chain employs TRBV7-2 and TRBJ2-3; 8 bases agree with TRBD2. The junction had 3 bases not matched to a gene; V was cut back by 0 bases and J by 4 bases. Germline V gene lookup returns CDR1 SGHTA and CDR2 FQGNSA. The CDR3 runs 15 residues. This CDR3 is CASSLASGVPDTQYF. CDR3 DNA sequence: TGTGCCAGCAGCTTAGCTAGCGGGGTCCCAGATACGCAGTATTTT.

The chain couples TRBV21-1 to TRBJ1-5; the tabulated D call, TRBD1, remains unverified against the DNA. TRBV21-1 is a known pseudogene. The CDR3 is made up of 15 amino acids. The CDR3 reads CASSLRARANQPQHF. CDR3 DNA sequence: TGTGCCAGCAGCTTACGGGCCAGGGCAAATCAGCCCCAGCATTTT.

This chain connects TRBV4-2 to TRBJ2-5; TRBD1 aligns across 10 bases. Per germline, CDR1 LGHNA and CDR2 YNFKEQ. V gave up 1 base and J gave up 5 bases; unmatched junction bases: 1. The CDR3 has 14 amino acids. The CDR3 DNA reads TGTGCCAGCAGCCAAGGACAGGGGGCTGAGACCCAGTACTTC. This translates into CASSQGQGAETQYF.